This T cell receptor beta chain appears in the sequencing data of a study of blood T cell repertoires in COVID-19. In the study overall: Samples taken during acute and convalescent COVID-19 were collected in the United States, Italy and Spain.

Assay used: immunoSEQ multiplex PCR; TCRdb lists only in-frame clones, some missing. The table shows 350,000 to 400,000 clones, with roughly nine tenths occurring only once. A COVID-19 case was met by exposed participants within 2 weeks before study entry. This TCR derives from a woman in her thirties or forties who had been exposed to COVID-19. Sequencing was performed on PBMCs or T cells enriched from blood (not recorded which).

CDR3 in DNA: TGTGCCAGTAGGGCCCTCCGAGGAGTCAGCGAGCAGTACTTC. This gives the protein CASRALRGVSEQYF. This chain connects TRBV19 to TRBJ2-7; D is unresolved. Trimming cost V 6 bases and J 6 bases, with 18 bases left between them. This CDR3 has 14 residues. In germline, CDR1 is LNHDA, CDR2 SQIVND (reference sequence).